This T cell receptor beta chain was observed in a study of cytomegalovirus exposure and HLA in healthy donors. CDR1 is MNHEY and CDR2 is SVGAGI in the germline V gene. The ends lost 5 bases at V and 2 bases at J; junction bases unmatched: 5. The CDR3 length is 15 residues. Assay used: immunoSEQ multiplex PCR; TCRdb lists only in-frame clones, some missing. Altogether about 65,000 clones are present, around 92% being singletons, with the ten largest covering 1% to 1.5%. The sequence was obtained from a woman between 18 and 29 years old in good health and CMV-seronegative. The rearrangement joins TRBV6-5 to TRBJ2-1; 8 nucleotides align to TRBD1. Sequenced material: PBMCs. The CDR3 nucleotides are TGTGCCAGCAGTCTCGACAGGGGACCCTACAATGAGCAGTTCTTC. This gives the protein CASSLDRGPYNEQFF.